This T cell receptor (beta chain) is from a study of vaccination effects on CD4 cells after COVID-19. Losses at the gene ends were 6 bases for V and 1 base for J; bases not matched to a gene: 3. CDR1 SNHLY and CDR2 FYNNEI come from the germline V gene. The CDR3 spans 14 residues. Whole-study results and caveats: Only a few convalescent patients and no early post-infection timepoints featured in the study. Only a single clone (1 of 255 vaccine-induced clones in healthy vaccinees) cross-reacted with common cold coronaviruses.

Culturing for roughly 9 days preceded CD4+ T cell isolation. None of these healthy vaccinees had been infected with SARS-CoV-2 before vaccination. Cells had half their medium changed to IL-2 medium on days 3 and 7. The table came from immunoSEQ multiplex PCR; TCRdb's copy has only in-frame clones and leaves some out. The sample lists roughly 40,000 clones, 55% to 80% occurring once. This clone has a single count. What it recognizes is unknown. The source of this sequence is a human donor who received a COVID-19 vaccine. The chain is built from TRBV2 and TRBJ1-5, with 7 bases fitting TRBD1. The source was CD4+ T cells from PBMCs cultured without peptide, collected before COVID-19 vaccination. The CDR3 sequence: CASSKTGSNQPQHF. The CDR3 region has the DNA TGTGCCAGCAGCAAGACAGGGAGCAATCAGCCCCAGCATTTT.